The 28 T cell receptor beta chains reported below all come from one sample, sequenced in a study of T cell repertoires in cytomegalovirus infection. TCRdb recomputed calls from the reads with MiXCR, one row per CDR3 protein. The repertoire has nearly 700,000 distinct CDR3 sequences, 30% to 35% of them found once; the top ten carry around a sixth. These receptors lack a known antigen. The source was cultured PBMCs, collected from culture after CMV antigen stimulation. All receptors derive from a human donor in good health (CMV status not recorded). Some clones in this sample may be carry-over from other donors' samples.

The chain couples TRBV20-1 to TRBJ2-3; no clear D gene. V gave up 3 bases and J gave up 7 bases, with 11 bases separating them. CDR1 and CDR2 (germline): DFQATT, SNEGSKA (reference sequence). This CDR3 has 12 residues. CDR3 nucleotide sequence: TGCAGTGCTAGTAGAAATGGGCATACGCAGTATTTT. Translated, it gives CSASRNGHTQYF.

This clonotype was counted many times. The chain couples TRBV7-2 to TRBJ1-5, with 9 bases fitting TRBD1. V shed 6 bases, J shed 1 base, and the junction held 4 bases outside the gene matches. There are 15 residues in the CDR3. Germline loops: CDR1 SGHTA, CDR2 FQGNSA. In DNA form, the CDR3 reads TGTGCCAGCAGTTTCGGACAGGGGAGCAATCAGCCCCAGCATTTT. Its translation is CASSFGQGSNQPQHF.

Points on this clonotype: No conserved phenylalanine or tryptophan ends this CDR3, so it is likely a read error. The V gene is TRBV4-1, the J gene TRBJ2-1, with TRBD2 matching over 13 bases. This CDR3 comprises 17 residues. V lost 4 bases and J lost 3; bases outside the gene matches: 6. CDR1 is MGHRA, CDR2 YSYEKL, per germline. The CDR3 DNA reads TGCGCCAGCAGCCCCGTGACTAGCGGGAGGAACTACAATGAGCAGTTCCTC. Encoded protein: CASSPVTSGRNYNEQFL.

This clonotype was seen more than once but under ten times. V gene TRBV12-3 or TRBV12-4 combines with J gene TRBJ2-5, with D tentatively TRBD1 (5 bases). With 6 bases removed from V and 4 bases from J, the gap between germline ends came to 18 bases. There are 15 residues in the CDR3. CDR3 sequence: CASSPGWGVGETQYF. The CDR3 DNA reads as TGTGCCAGCAGCCCAGGGTGGGGCGTAGGAGAGACCCAGTACTTC.

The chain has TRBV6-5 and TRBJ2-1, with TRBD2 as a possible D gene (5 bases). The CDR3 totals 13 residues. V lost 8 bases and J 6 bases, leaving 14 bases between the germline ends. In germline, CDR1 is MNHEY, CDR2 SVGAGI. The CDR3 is CASGRTRGNEQFF. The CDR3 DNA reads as TGTGCCAGCGGGCGAACCCGGGGCAATGAGCAGTTCTTC.

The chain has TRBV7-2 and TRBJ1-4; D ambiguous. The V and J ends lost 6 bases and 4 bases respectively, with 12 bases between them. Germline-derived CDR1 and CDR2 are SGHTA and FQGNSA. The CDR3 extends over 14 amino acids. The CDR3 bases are TGTGCCAGCAGGGTAGTAGGCCGTAATGAAAAACTGTTTTTT. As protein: CASRVVGRNEKLFF.

This CDR3 reads CASVLVAETQYF. The CDR3 nucleotides are TGTGCCAGCGTCCTCGTGGCGGAGACCCAGTACTTC. The chain uses TRBV2 and TRBJ2-5; D call uncertain. CDR3 length equals 12 residues. The V end was cut by 8 bases, the J end by 5 bases, with 12 bases between. CDR1 and CDR2 from the germline V gene are SNHLY and FYNNEI.

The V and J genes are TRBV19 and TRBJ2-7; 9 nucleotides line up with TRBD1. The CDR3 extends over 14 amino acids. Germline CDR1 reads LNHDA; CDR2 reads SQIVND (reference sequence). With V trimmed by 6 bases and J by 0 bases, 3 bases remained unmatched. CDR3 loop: CASRDRGLSYEQYF. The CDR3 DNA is TGTGCCAGTAGGGACAGGGGTCTCTCCTACGAGCAGTACTTC.

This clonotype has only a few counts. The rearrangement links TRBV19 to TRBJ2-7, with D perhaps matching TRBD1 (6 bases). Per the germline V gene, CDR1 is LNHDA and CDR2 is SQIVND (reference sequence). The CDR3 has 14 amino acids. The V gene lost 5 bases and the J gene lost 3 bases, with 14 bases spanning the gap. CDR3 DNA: TGTGCCAGTAGTGTTGACAGGCTCAACTACGAGCAGTACTTC. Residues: CASSVDRLNYEQYF.

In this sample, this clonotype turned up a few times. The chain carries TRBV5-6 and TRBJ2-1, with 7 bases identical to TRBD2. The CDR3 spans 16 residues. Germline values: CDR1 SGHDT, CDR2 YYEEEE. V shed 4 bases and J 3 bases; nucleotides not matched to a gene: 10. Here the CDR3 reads CASSPGAGAVYNEQFF. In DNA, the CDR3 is TGTGCCAGCAGCCCCGGGGCGGGAGCGGTCTACAATGAGCAGTTCTTC.

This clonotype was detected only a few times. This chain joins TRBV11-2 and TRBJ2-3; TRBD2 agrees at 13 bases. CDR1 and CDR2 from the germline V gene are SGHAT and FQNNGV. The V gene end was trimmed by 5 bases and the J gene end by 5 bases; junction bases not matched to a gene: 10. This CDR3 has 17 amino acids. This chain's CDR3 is CASSPLTSGRPKDTQYF. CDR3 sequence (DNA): TGTGCCAGCAGCCCGTTGACTAGCGGGAGGCCGAAAGATACGCAGTATTTT. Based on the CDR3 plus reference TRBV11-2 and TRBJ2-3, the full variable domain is EAGVAQSPRYKIIEKRQSVAFWCNPISGHATLYWYQQILGQGPKLLIQFQNNGVVDDSQLPKDRFSAERLKGVDSTLKIQPAKLEDSAVYLCASSPLTSGRPKDTQYFGPGTRLTVL.

The CDR3 DNA follows: TGCGCCAGCGGGAGAAGGGTCGCCTACGAGCAGTACTTC. Translation gives CASGRRVAYEQYF. This chain joins TRBV23-1 and TRBJ2-7, with D maybe TRBD2 (5 bases). TRBV23-1 is an ORF, and what it does is uncertain. Deletions cut 8 bases from V and 2 bases from J, with 13 bases between. This CDR3 comprises 13 residues.

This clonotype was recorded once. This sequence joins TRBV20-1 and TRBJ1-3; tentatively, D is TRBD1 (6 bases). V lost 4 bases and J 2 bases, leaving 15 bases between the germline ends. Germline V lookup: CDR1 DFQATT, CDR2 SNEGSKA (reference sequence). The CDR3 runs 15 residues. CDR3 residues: CSAMASTGAGNTIYF. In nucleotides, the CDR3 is TGCAGTGCTATGGCCTCGACAGGCGCTGGAAACACCATATATTTT.

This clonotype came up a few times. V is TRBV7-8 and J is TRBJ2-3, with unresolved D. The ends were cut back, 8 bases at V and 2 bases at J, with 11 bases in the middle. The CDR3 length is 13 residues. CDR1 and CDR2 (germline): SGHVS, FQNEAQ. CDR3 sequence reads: CASVGRFTDTQYF. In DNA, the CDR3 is TGTGCCAGCGTGGGTCGGTTCACAGATACGCAGTATTTT.

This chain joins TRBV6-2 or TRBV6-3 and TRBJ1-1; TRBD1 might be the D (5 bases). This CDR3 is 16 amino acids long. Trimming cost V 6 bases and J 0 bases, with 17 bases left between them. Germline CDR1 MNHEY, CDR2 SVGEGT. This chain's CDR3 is CASSPIDGGMNTEAFF. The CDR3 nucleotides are TGTGCCAGCAGCCCTATCGACGGGGGGATGAACACTGAAGCTTTCTTT.

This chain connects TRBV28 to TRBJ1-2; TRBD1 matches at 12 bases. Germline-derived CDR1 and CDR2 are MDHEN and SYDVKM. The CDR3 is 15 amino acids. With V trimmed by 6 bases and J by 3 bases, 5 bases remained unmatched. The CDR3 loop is CASSQGTGGDYGYTF. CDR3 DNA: TGTGCCAGCAGCCAAGGGACAGGGGGCGACTATGGCTACACCTTC.

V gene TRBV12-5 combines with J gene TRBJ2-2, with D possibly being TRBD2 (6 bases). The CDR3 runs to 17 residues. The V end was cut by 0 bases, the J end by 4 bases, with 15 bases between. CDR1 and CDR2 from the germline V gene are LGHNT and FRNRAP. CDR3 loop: CASGLVLLANPTGELFF. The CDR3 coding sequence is TGTGCTAGTGGTTTGGTACTGCTAGCGAATCCCACCGGGGAGCTGTTTTTT.

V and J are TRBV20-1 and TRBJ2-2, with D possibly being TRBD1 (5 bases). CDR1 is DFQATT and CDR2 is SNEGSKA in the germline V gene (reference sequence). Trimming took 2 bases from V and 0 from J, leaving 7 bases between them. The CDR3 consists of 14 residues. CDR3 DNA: TGCAGTGCTAGAACAGGTTCGAACACCGGGGAGCTGTTTTTT. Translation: CSARTGSNTGELFF.

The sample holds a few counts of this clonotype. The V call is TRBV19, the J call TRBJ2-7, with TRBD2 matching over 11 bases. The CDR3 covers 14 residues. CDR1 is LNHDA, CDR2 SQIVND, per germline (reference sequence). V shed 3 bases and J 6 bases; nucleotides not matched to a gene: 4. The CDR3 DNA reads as TGTGCCAGTAGTATTTGGCTAGCGGGGGGCGAGCAGTACTTC. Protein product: CASSIWLAGGEQYF.

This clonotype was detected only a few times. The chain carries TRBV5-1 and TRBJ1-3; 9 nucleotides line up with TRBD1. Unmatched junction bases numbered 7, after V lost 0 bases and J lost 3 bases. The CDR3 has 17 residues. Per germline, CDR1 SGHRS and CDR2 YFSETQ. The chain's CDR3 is CASSLESPGQGGNTIYF. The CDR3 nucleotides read TGCGCCAGCAGCTTGGAGTCACCGGGACAGGGTGGAAACACCATATATTTT.

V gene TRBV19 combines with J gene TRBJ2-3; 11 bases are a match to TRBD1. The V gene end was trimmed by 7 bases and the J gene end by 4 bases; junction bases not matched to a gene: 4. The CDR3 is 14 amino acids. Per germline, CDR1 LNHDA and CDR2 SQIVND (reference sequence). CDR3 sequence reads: CASTGQGAADTQYF. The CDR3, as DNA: TGTGCCAGTACTGGACAGGGGGCGGCAGATACGCAGTATTTT.

DNA for the CDR3: TGCAGTGCTAGATCAGCGGGTAGCACAGATACGCAGTATTTT. The encoded protein is CSARSAGSTDTQYF. The chain couples TRBV20-1 to TRBJ2-3, with a possible D match to TRBD2 (6 bases). The V gene's germline CDR1 is DFQATT and CDR2 SNEGSKA (reference sequence). The length of the CDR3 is 14 residues. V gave up 2 bases and J gave up 0 bases, with 9 bases separating them.

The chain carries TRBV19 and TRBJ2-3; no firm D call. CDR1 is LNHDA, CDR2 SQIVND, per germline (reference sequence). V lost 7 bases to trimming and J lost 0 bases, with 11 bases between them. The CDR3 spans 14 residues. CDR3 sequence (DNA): TGTGCCAGTAATACCGAGGTTAGCACAGATACGCAGTATTTT. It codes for CASNTEVSTDTQYF.

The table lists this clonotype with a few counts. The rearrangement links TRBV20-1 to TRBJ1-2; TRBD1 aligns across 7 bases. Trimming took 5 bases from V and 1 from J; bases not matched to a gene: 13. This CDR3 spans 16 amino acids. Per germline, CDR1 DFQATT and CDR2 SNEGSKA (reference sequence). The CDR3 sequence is CSARTGPPLVNYGYTF. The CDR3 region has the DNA TGCAGTGCTCGGACAGGTCCTCCTCTTGTTAACTATGGCTACACCTTC.

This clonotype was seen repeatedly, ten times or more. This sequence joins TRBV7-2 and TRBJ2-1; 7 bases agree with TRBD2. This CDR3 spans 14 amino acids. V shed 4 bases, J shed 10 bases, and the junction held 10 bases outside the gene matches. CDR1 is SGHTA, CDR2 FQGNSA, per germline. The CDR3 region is CASSSTIAGGEQFF. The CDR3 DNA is TGTGCCAGCAGCTCAACCATAGCGGGTGGAGAGCAGTTCTTC. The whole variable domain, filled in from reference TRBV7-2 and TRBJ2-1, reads GAGVSQSPSNKVTEKGKDVELRCDPISGHTALYWYRQSLGQGLEFLIYFQGNSAPDKSGLPSDRFSAERTGGSVSTLTIQRTQQEDSAVYLCASSSTIAGGEQFFGPGTRLTVL.

The CDR3 sequence: CASSLVLGGEKLFF. The CDR3 DNA is TGTGCCAGCAGCTTGGTCCTGGGGGGTGAAAAACTGTTTTTT. This chain connects TRBV5-5 to TRBJ1-4; D is possibly TRBD1 (5 bases). V lost 0 bases and J lost 7, with 10 bases in between. Germline V lookup: CDR1 SGHKS, CDR2 YYEKEE (reference sequence). The CDR3 has 14 amino acids.

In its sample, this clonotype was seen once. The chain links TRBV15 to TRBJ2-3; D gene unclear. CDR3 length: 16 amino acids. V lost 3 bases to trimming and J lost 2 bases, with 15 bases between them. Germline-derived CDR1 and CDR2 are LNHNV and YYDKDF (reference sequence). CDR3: CATSSALWATTDTQYF. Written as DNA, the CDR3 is TGTGCCACCAGCAGTGCCCTATGGGCTACCACAGATACGCAGTATTTT.

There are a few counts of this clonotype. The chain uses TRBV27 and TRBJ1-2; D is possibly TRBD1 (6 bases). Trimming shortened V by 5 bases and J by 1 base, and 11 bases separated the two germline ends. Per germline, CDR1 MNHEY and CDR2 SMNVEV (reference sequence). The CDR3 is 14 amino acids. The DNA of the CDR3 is TGTGCCAGCAGTCTGGAAGGGGGTAACTATGGCTACACCTTC. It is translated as CASSLEGGNYGYTF.